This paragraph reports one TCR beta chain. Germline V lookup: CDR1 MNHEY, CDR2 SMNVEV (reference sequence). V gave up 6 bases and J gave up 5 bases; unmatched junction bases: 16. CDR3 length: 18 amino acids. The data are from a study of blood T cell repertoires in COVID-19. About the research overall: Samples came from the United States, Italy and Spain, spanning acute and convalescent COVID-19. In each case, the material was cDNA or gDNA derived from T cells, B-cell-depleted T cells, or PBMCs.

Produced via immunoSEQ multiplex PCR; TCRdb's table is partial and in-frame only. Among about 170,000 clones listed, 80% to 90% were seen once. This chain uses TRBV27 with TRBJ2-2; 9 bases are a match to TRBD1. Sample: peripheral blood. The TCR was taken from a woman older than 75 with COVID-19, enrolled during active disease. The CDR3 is CASRKVGPQGARTGELFF. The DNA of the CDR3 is TGTGCCAGCAGAAAAGTAGGCCCACAGGGGGCGCGGACCGGGGAGCTGTTTTTT.